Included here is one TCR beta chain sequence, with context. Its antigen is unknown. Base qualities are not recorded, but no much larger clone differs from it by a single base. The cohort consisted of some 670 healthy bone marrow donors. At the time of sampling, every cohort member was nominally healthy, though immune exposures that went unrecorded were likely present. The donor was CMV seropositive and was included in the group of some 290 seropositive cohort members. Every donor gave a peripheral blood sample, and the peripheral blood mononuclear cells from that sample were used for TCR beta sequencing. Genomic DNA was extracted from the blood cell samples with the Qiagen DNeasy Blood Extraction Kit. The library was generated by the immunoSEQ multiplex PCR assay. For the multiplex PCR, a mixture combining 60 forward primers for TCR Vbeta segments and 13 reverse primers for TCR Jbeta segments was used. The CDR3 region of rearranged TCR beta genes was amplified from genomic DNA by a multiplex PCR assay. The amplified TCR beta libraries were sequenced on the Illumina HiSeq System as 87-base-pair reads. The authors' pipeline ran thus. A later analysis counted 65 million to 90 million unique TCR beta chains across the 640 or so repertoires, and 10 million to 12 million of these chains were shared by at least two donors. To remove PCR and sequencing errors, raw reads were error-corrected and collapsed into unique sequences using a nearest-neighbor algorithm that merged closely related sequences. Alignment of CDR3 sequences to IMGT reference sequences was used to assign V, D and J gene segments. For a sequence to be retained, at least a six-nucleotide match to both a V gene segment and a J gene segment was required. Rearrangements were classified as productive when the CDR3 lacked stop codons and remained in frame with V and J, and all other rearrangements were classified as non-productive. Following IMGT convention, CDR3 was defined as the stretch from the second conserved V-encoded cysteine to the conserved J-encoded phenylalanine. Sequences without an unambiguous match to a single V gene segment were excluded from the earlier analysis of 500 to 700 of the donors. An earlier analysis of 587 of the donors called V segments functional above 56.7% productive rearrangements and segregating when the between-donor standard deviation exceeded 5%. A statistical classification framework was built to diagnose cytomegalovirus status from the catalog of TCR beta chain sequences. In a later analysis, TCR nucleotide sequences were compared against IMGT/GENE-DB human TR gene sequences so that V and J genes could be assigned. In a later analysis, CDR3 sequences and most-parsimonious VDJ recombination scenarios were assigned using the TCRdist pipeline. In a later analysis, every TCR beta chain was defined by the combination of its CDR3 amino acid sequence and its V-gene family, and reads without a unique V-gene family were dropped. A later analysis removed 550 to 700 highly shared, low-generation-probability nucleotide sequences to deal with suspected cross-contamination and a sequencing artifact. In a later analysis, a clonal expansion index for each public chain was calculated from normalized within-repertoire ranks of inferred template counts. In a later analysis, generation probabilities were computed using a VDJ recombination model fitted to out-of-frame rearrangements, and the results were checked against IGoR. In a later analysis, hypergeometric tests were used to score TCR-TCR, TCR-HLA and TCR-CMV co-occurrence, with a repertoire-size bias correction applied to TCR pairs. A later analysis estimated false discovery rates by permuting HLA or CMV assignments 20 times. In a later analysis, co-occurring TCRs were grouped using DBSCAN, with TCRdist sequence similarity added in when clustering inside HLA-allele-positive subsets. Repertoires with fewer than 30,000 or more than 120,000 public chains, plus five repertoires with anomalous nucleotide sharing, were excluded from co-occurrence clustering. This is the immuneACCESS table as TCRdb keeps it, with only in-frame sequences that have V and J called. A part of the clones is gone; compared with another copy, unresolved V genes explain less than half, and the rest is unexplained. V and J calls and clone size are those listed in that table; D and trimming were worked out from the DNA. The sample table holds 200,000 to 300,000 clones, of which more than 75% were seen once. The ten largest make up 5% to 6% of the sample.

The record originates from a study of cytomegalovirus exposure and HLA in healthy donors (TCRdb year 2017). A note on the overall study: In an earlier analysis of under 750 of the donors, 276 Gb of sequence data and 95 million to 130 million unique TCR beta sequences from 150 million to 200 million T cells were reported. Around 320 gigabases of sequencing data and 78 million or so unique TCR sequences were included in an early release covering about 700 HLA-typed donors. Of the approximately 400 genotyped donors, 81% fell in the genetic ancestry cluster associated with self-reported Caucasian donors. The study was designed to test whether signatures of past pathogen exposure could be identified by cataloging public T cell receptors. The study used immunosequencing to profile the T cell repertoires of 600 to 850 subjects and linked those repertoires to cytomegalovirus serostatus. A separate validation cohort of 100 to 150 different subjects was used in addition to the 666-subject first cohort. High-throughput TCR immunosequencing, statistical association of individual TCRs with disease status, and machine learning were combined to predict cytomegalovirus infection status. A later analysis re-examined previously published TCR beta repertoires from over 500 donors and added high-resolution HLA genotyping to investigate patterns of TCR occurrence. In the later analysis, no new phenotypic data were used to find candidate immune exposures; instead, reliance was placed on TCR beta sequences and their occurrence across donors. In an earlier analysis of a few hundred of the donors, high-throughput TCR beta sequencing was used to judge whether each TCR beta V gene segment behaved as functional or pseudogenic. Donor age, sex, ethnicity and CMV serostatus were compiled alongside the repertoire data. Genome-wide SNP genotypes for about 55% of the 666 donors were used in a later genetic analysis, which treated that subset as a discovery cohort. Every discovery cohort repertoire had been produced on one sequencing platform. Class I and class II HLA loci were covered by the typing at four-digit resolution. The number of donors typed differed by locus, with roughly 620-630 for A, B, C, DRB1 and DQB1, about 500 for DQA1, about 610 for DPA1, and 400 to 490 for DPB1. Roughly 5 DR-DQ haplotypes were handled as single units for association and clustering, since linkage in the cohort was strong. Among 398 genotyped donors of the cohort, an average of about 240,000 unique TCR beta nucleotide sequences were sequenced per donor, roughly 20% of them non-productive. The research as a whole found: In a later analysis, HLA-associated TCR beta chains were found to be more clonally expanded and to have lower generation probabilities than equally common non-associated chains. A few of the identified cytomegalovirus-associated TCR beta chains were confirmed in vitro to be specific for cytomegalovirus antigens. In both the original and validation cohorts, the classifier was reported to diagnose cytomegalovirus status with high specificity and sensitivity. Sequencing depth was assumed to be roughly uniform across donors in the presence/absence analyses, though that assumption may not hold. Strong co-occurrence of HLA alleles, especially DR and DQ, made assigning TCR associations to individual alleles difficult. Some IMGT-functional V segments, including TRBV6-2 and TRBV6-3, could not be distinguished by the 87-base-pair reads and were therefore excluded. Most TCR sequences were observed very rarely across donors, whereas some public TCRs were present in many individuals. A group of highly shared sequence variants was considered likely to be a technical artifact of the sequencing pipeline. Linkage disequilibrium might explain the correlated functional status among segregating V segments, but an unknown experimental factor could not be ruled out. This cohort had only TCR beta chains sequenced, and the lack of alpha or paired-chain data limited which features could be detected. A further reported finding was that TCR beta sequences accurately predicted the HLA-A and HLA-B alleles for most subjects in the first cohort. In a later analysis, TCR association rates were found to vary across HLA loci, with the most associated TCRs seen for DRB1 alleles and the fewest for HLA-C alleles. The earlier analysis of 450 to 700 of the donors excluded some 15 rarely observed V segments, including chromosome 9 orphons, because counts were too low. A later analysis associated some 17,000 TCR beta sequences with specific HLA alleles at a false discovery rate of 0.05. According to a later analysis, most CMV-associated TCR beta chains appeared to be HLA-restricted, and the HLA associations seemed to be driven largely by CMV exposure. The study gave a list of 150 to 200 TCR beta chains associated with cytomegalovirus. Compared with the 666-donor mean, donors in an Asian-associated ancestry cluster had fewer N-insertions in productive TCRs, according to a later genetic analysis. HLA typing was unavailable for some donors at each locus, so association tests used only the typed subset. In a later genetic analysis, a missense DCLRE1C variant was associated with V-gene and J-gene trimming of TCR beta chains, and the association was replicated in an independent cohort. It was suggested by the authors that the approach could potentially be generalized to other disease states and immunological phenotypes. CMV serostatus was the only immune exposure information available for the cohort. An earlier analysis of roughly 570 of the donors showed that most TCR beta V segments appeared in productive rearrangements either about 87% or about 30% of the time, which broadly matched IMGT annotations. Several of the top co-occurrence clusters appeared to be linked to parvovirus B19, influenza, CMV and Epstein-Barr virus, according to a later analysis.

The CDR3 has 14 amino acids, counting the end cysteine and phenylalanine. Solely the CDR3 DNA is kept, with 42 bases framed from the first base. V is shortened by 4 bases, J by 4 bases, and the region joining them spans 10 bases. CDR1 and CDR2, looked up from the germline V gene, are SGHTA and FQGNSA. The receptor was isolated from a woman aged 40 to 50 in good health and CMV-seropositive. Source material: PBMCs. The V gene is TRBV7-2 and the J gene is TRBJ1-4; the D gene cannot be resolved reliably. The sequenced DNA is TGTGCCAGCAGCTCCTCCCTGTTTAATGAAAAACTGTTTTTT. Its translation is CASSSSLFNEKLFF. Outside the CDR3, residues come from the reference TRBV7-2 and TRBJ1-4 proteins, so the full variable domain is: GAGVSQSPSNKVTEKGKDVELRCDPISGHTALYWYRQSLGQGLEFLIYFQGNSAPDKSGLPSDRFSAERTGGSVSTLTIQRTQQEDSAVYLCASSSSLFNEKLFFGSGTQLSVL.